Here is one T cell receptor (beta chain) with its context. Its antigen is not identified. This record belongs to a study of cytomegalovirus exposure and HLA in healthy donors. Notes on the study in general: Links to common viral pathogens appeared, in a later analysis, for several of the most significant clusters.

60 Vbeta and 13 Jbeta primers were used in PCR. As handled by the study authors: There were 80 million to 95 million unique TCR beta chains by a later count, and some 10 million of them were shared. Using immunoSEQ multiplex PCR, the repertoire was profiled, and TCRdb retains in-frame clones only, with some absent. V and J calls and clone size are as listed in that table; D and trimming were resolved from the DNA. The top ten hold just under 3% of the sample, which has some 170,000 clones, 70% to 75% seen once. Germline CDR1 is KGHSH and CDR2 is LQKENI. This CDR3 spans 14 amino acids. Losses at the gene ends were 3 bases for V and 1 base for J; bases not matched to a gene: 2.

The TCR was taken from a male donor in good health and CMV-seronegative. The specimen sequenced was PBMCs. The chain joins TRBV18 to TRBJ1-1, with TRBD1 matching 7 bases. The CDR3 loop reads CASSPGQQNTEAFF. The DNA of the CDR3 is TGTGCCAGCTCACCGGGACAGCAGAACACTGAAGCTTTCTTT.